The next 26 T cell receptor beta chains were all read from a single sample in a study of beta chain features in type 1 diabetes. The authors reverse transcribed all of the isolated RNA, so sequencing captured expressed TCRB transcripts. The protocol was immunoSEQ multiplex PCR, while the TCRdb copy is restricted to in-frame clones and leaves out a portion. The sample has over 700,000 clones; about a sixth are singletons. Sequencing was carried out using naive CD4+ T cells from blood. The receptor set was obtained from a woman in her late teens or twenties in good health.

The chain employs TRBV9 and TRBJ2-3, with D unresolved. CDR3 length: 15 amino acids. V lost 4 bases to trimming and J lost 0 bases, with 12 bases between them. Germline V gene lookup returns CDR1 SGDLS and CDR2 YYNGEE. CDR3 sequence reads: CASSLSLVSTDTQYF. The CDR3 bases are TGTGCCAGCAGCCTTTCCCTTGTTAGCACAGATACGCAGTATTTT.

V usage is TRBV7-2 and J usage is TRBJ2-5; 9 bases align to TRBD2. CDR1 and CDR2 (germline): SGHTA, FQGNSA. V was clipped by 2 bases and J by 5 bases; unmatched bases: 9. The CDR3 has 16 amino acids. For the CDR3, the DNA is TGTGCCAGCAGCTTAAGGTTCGGGACTAGCCGGGAGACCCAGTACTTC. As protein: CASSLRFGTSRETQYF.

The V call is TRBV7-6, the J call TRBJ2-7; 7 bases agree with TRBD1. There are 14 residues in the CDR3. Germline CDR1 and CDR2: SGHVS and FNYEAQ. J lost 3 bases, V lost 1 base, and 3 bases had no gene match. This chain's CDR3 is CASSLGDSVYEQYF. The CDR3 DNA sequence: TGTGCCAGCAGCTTAGGGGACAGCGTCTACGAGCAGTACTTC.

This clone turned up a few times. The V and J genes are TRBV7-2 and TRBJ2-5; D is unresolved. CDR1 is SGHTA and CDR2 is FQGNSA in the germline V gene. This CDR3 contains 14 residues. The V end lost 1 base, the J end lost 5 bases, and 11 bases lay between the germline ends. CDR3 amino acids: CASSLGAHAETQYF. The CDR3 nucleotides read TGTGCCAGCAGCTTAGGGGCCCACGCTGAGACCCAGTACTTC.

The chain couples TRBV7-9 to TRBJ2-7; no firm D call. Trimming took 5 bases from V and 7 from J, leaving 21 bases between them. CDR1 and CDR2 from the germline V gene are SEHNR and FQNEAQ (reference sequence). The CDR3 covers 15 residues. CDR3 coding DNA: TGTGCCAGCAGCGCGTTGCCGGGCCAGTCCCGGGAGCAGTACTTC. Translation gives CASSALPGQSREQYF. Based on the CDR3 plus reference TRBV7-9 and TRBJ2-7, the full variable domain is DTGVSQNPRHKITKRGQNVTFRCDPISEHNRLYWYRQTLGQGPEFLTYFQNEAQLEKSRLLSDRFSAERPKGSFSTLEIQRTEQGDSAMYLCASSALPGQSREQYFGPGTRLTVT.

DNA of the CDR3: TGTGCCAGCACGACTTATCTATTACAGCTAAACTATGGCTACACCTTC. Amino acids: CASTTYLLQLNYGYTF. This sequence joins TRBV28 and TRBJ1-2; no clear D gene. The CDR3 sequence is 16 residues long. The germline V gene has CDR1 MDHEN and CDR2 SYDVKM. The V and J ends lost 7 bases and 2 bases respectively, with 20 bases between them.

The rearrangement joins TRBV2 to TRBJ2-1; D may correspond to TRBD1 or TRBD2 (5 bases each). This CDR3 is 16 amino acids long. Per germline, CDR1 SNHLY and CDR2 FYNNEI. V was pared by 3 bases and J by 6 bases, with 18 bases between. Written as DNA, the CDR3 is TGTGCCAGCAGTGAGTTCGTCTACCGGGGCTCCAATGAGCAGTTCTTC. Translation: CASSEFVYRGSNEQFF.

The gene calls are TRBV7-3 and TRBJ2-3; D is possibly TRBD2 (6 bases). The CDR3 totals 14 residues. Trimming removed 4 bases from V and 0 bases from J, with 8 bases in between. Germline CDR1 is SGHTA and CDR2 is FQGTGA. CDR3 protein: CASSYGTSTDTQYF. In DNA form, the CDR3 reads TGTGCCAGCAGCTACGGGACTAGCACAGATACGCAGTATTTT.

In this sample, this clone turned up a few times. The V and J genes are TRBV7-2 and TRBJ2-1; TRBD2 might be the D (6 bases). The V and J ends lost 1 base and 2 bases respectively, with 6 bases between them. Germline values: CDR1 SGHTA, CDR2 FQGNSA. The CDR3 is 14 residues long. The CDR3 loop is CASSLGGTYNEQFF. CDR3 bases: TGTGCCAGCAGCTTAGGCGGGACCTACAATGAGCAGTTCTTC.

Only a few counts were recorded for this clone. V is TRBV2 and J is TRBJ2-3; TRBD2 matches at 9 bases. CDR1 SNHLY and CDR2 FYNNEI come from the germline V gene. V lost 2 bases to trimming and J lost 12 bases; unmatched junction nucleotides: 3. This CDR3 is built from 12 residues. The CDR3 loop is CASSELAGIQYF. The CDR3 DNA reads TGTGCCAGCAGTGAACTAGCGGGAATTCAGTATTTT. The full variable domain, its missing parts supplied by reference TRBV2 and TRBJ2-3, is EPEVTQTPSHQVTQMGQEVILRCVPISNHLYFYWYRQILGQKVEFLVSFYNNEISEKSEIFDDQFSVERPDGSNFTLKIRSTKLEDSAMYFCASSELAGIQYFGPGTRLTVL.

This clone was seen more than once but under ten times. CDR3 protein: CASSTPNTGELFF. As DNA, the CDR3 is TGTGCCAGCAGCACTCCGAACACCGGGGAGCTGTTTTTT. The V gene is TRBV7-2, the J gene TRBJ2-2; D is unresolved. The germline CDR1 and CDR2 sequences are SGHTA and FQGNSA. The CDR3 contains 13 residues. V lost 5 bases and J 0 bases, leaving 4 bases between the germline ends.

In this sample, this clone turned up a few times. The rearrangement joins TRBV11-2 to TRBJ2-7; 8 bases agree with TRBD1. V lost 3 bases to trimming and J lost 0 bases; unmatched junction nucleotides: 7. Germline V lookup: CDR1 SGHAT, CDR2 FQNNGV. The CDR3 consists of 16 residues. DNA for the CDR3: TGTGCCAGCAGCTTGGGTAGGGACAGGAGCTCCTACGAGCAGTACTTC. Translated, it gives CASSLGRDRSSYEQYF.

This sequence joins TRBV5-6 and TRBJ2-1; 9 bases line up with TRBD1. V dropped 3 bases and J dropped 5; count of bases not matched to a gene: 9. The length of the CDR3 is 16 residues. Looked up from germline, CDR1 is SGHDT and CDR2 is YYEEEE. The CDR3 DNA is TGTGCCAGCAGCTGGCCCGGGACAGGGAGGAACAATGAGCAGTTCTTC. This encodes CASSWPGTGRNNEQFF.

This chain joins TRBV5-1 and TRBJ2-3; 8 bases are a match to TRBD2. This CDR3 region has 16 residues. Trimming took 0 bases from V and 5 from J; bases not matched to a gene: 8. Germline CDR1 reads SGHRS; CDR2 reads YFSETQ. CDR3 in DNA: TGCGCCAGCAGCTTGGCGGGACTAGAGTCTCGAGATACGCAGTATTTT. This sequence encodes CASSLAGLESRDTQYF.

In this sample, this clone turned up a few times. The chain has TRBV25-1 and TRBJ2-5; TRBD1 aligns across 10 bases. This CDR3 contains 16 residues. CDR1 is MGHDK, CDR2 SYGVNS, per germline. The ends lost 3 bases at V and 0 bases at J; junction bases unmatched: 4. CDR3 sequence: CASSDPGTGDQETQYF. CDR3 DNA sequence: TGTGCCAGCAGTGACCCCGGGACAGGGGACCAAGAGACCCAGTACTTC.

The chain has TRBV2 and TRBJ2-7, with 12 bases that match TRBD2. V was clipped by 0 bases and J by 4 bases; unmatched bases: 4. Germline lookup yields CDR1 SNHLY and CDR2 FYNNEI. The CDR3 extends over 16 amino acids. CDR3 region: CASSEARLAGVYEQYF. The CDR3 nucleotides read TGTGCCAGCAGTGAAGCGCGACTAGCGGGAGTTTACGAGCAGTACTTC.

This chain joins TRBV5-5 and TRBJ1-2; D gene uncertain. Trimming cost V 1 base and J 0 bases, with 10 bases left between them. This CDR3 spans 15 amino acids. CDR1 and CDR2 from the germline V gene are SGHKS and YYEKEE (reference sequence). CDR3 in amino acids: CASSLYGDANYGYTF. For the CDR3, the DNA is TGTGCCAGCAGCTTGTACGGAGACGCTAACTATGGCTACACCTTC.

The chain recombines TRBV4-3 with TRBJ2-2; TRBD1 agrees at 9 bases. The germline V gene has CDR1 LGHNA and CDR2 YSLEER. There are 17 residues in the CDR3. V dropped 1 base and J dropped 5; count of bases not matched to a gene: 8. The CDR3: CASSQAPGTGWTGELFF. Here the CDR3 DNA reads TGCGCCAGCAGCCAAGCCCCAGGGACAGGGTGGACCGGGGAGCTGTTTTTT.

This clone turned up a few times. The chain couples TRBV29-1 to TRBJ2-3; weak D call: TRBD2 (6 bases). Germline assignment: CDR1 SQVTM and CDR2 ANQGSEA. CDR3 length: 14 amino acids. Trimming cost V 3 bases and J 0 bases, with 10 bases left between them. CDR3 amino acids: CSVDAGPSTDTQYF. CDR3 DNA sequence: TGCAGCGTTGATGCGGGGCCTAGCACAGATACGCAGTATTTT.

The chain couples TRBV28 to TRBJ2-1, with 10 bases aligning to TRBD1. CDR3 size: 16 residues. J lost 2 bases, V lost 6 bases, and 7 bases had no gene match. Germline V gene data show CDR1 as MDHEN and CDR2 as SYDVKM. CDR3 coding DNA: TGTGCCAGCAGCCCTTTCGGGACAGGGGCCTACAATGAGCAGTTCTTC. It encodes CASSPFGTGAYNEQFF.

This clone was seen more than once but under ten times. The chain couples TRBV5-1 to TRBJ2-7, with D uncertain. The CDR3 covers 12 residues. The V gene lost 0 bases and the J gene lost 4 bases, with 5 bases spanning the gap. From germline, CDR1 is SGHRS and CDR2 YFSETQ. CDR3 DNA sequence: TGCGCCAGCAGCTTGGGGCATTACGAGCAGTACTTC. It specifies CASSLGHYEQYF. The full variable domain, rest sourced from reference TRBV5-1 and TRBJ2-7, is KAGVTQTPRYLIKTRGQQVTLSCSPISGHRSVSWYQQTPGQGLQFLFEYFSETQRNKGNFPGRFSGRQFSNSRSEMNVSTLELGDSALYLCASSLGHYEQYFGPGTRLTVT.

This clone has more than one count but fewer than ten. The chain is built from TRBV11-2 and TRBJ2-7, with D possibly matching TRBD2 (6 bases). The V end was cut by 5 bases, the J end by 0 bases, with 14 bases between. CDR1 is SGHAT and CDR2 is FQNNGV in the germline V gene. This CDR3 is built from 15 residues. The DNA for the CDR3 is TGTGCCAGCAGCGAAAAACTAGCTCGCTCCTACGAGCAGTACTTC. Encoded protein: CASSEKLARSYEQYF.

Only a few counts were recorded for this clone. The J gene is TRBJ2-1, the V gene TRBV7-8; 12 bases are shared with TRBD2. This CDR3 region has 19 residues. Germline CDR1 SGHVS, CDR2 FQNEAQ. The junction had 10 bases not matched to a gene; V was cut back by 0 bases and J by 4 bases. CDR3: CASSLAGTSGRGTYNEQFF. CDR3 bases: TGTGCCAGCAGCTTAGCCGGGACTAGCGGGCGAGGGACGTACAATGAGCAGTTCTTC. Full variable domain (outside the CDR3, taken from reference TRBV7-8 and TRBJ2-1): GAGVSQSPRYKVAKRGQDVALRCDPISGHVSLFWYQQALGQGPEFLTYFQNEAQLDKSGLPSDRFFAERPEGSVSTLKIQRTQQEDSAVYLCASSLAGTSGRGTYNEQFFGPGTRLTVL.

The chain couples TRBV7-3 to TRBJ2-7; the D gene is possibly TRBD1 (6 bases). CDR3 size: 15 residues. V dropped 0 bases and J dropped 3 bases, with 12 bases sitting between them. Germline V gene data show CDR1 as SGHTA and CDR2 as FQGTGA. CDR3 nucleotides: TGTGCCAGCAGCTTAACGGGGGACACCTACTACGAGCAGTACTTC. It is translated as CASSLTGDTYYEQYF. The variable domain in full, completed from reference TRBV7-3 and TRBJ2-7, reads GAGVSQTPSNKVTEKGKYVELRCDPISGHTALYWYRQSLGQGPEFLIYFQGTGAADDSGLPNDRFFAVRPEGSVSTLKIQRTERGDSAVYLCASSLTGDTYYEQYFGPGTRLTVT.

In this sample, this clone turned up a few times. The rearrangement joins TRBV7-3 to TRBJ2-4; no definite D call. V was shortened by 2 bases and J by 6 bases, with 14 bases between the two germline ends. This CDR3 comprises 15 residues. Germline V gene sequence: CDR1 SGHTA, CDR2 FQGTGA. The CDR3 loop reads CASSLQSAAGNIQYF. The CDR3, as DNA: TGTGCCAGCAGCTTACAGTCGGCCGCCGGAAACATTCAGTACTTC.

This chain joins TRBV7-9 and TRBJ1-5; D is uncertain. Germline V lookup: CDR1 SEHNR, CDR2 FQNEAQ (reference sequence). V dropped 1 base and J dropped 5 bases, with 18 bases sitting between them. CDR3 length equals 17 residues. The CDR3 nucleotides are TGTGCCAGCAGCTTAGGTGGCGGGGAGGCCAATGATCAGCCCCAGCATTTT. It codes for CASSLGGGEANDQPQHF.